This T cell receptor beta chain emerged from a study of neurological immune-mediated disorders. This clonotype was seen ten or more times. The antigen is not known. cDNA was made by 5'RACE with 10-nucleotide random UMIs. MiXCR, applied by TCRdb to the 5' RACE reads, yields one record per CDR3 protein. The sample has some 21,000 distinct CDR3 sequences, around 6% seen once; the top ten hold more than 40%. Study outcomes and limitations: Private repertoires in all groups were suggested by the absence of shared CDR3 amino acid sequences among expanded clones across subjects.

V was shortened by 3 bases and J by 0 bases, with 8 bases between the two germline ends. Per germline, CDR1 LGHNA and CDR2 YSLEER. The CDR3 covers 15 residues. This TCR derives from a man in his late teens or twenties in good health. V is TRBV4-3 and J is TRBJ1-4, with D unclear. The sequenced sample was CD8+ T cells from blood. CDR3 in DNA: TGCGCCAGCAGCCAGGAACTTACAACTAATGAAAAACTGTTTTTT. The encoded protein is CASSQELTTNEKLFF.